This entry concerns a single T cell receptor beta chain. The antigen remains unidentified. Ipilimumab CTLA-4 blockade and focal radiation were given to patients with chemo-refractory metastatic non-small-cell lung cancer. The J segment lost 3 bases and the V segment lost 5 bases, leaving 7 bases of the junction unmatched. CDR1 and CDR2 (germline): LNHDA, SQIVND (reference sequence). The CDR3 spans 14 residues. These data originate in a study of radiotherapy plus CTLA-4 blockade in lung cancer. Whole-study context: Approximately 18% of patients responded objectively, and roughly 30% achieved disease control. Findings and caveats of the study: Response was reportedly best predicted by early blood T cell clone dynamics, with interferon-beta. Blood saw expansion of tumor-derived TCR clones after radiotherapy plus ipilimumab.

Repertoires were generated with immunoSEQ multiplex PCR, while TCRdb's copy carries only in-frame clones and drops some. This table holds roughly 63,000 clones, 65% to 80% found once. Sequences were derived from peripheral blood, sampled from a patient treated with radiotherapy plus ipilimumab. The chain uses TRBV19 and TRBJ2-7, with 7 bases fitting TRBD2. The source of this sequence is a human donor with non-small cell lung cancer whose response to radiotherapy plus ipilimumab could not be evaluated. The CDR3 protein is CASSWVGGSYEQYF. The CDR3 bases are TGTGCCAGTAGTTGGGTCGGCGGGAGCTACGAGCAGTACTTC.